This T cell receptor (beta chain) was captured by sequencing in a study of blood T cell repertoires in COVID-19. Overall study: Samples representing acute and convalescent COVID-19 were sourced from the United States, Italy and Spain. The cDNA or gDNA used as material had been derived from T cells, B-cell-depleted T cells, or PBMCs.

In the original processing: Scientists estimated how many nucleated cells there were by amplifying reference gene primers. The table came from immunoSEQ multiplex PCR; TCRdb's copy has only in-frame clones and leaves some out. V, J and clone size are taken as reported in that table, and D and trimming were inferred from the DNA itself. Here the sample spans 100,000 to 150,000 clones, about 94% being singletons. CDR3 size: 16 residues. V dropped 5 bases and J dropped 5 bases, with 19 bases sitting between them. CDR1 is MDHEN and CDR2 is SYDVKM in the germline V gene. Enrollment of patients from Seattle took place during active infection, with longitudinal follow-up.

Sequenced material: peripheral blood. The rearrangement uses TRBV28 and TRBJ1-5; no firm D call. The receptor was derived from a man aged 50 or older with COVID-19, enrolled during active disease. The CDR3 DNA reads TGTGCCAGCAGTGCCCCAGGAGGGAGGGTCGATCAGCCCCAGCATTTT. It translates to CASSAPGGRVDQPQHF.